This T cell receptor beta chain was documented in a study of shared clonotypes between healthy human individuals. Study summary: There were three CD4 naive, three CD4 memory, two CD8 naive and one CD8 memory plates per donor. General observations from the study: Generation probabilities of non-shared clonotypes were lower (relative to those shared by all four donors).

Investigators divided CD4+ cells into CD45RA+ naive and CD45RA-negative memory subsets. Trimming removed 8 bases at V and 0 bases at J, with 16 bases between. The CDR3 extends over 14 amino acids. The germline V gene has CDR1 GTSNPN and CDR2 SVGIG (reference sequence). With regard to this clone: Its antigen is not known.

The table came from immunoSEQ multiplex PCR; TCRdb's copy has only in-frame clones and leaves some out. This table holds around 2.1 million clones, under 97% found once. The J gene is TRBJ1-1, the V gene TRBV30, with D maybe TRBD1 (6 bases). The sequenced sample was naive CD4+ T cells sorted from blood. The subset denotes: CD45RA+ positively selected. The receptor was isolated from a man between 18 and 35 years old in good health. The CDR3: CAVGRGTMNTEAFF. The CDR3 nucleotides are TGTGCCGTAGGCAGGGGCACGATGAACACTGAAGCTTTCTTT.